Below, one T cell receptor (beta chain) is given with its context. Its antigen is not identified. This sample is part of a study of CD8 T cells in Susac syndrome. Blood CD8+ and CD4+ T cells underwent high-throughput TCR beta sequencing. It was negative isolation that provided the CD8+ and CD4+ T cells, whereas TEMRA cells were enriched by FACS. The study, taken as a whole, reports: It was acknowledged by the study that relatively few individuals were included in its TCR sequencing and HLA analysis.

Random hexamers primed reverse transcription of about 0.45 to 1 ug RNA. An immunoSEQ multiplex PCR amplified TCR beta CDR3 over 54 Vbeta and 13 Jbeta. TCRdb processed the immunoSEQ multiplex PCR reads anew with MiXCR; each CDR3 protein has one entry. The sample carries about 180,000 distinct CDR3 sequences, approximately 93% recorded once. The receptor was isolated from a human donor with multiple sclerosis. Sequenced sample: CD4+ T cells from PBMCs.

The CDR3 is CASSSRTGGRGTQYF. For the CDR3, the DNA is TGTGCCAGCAGCTCCCGGACGGGGGGACGGGGTACGCAGTATTTT. The V call is TRBV5-4, the J call TRBJ2-3; TRBD2 matches 7 bases. Germline V gene data show CDR1 as SGHNT and CDR2 as YYREEE (reference sequence). V shed 3 bases and J 8 bases; nucleotides not matched to a gene: 12. CDR3 length: 15 amino acids.